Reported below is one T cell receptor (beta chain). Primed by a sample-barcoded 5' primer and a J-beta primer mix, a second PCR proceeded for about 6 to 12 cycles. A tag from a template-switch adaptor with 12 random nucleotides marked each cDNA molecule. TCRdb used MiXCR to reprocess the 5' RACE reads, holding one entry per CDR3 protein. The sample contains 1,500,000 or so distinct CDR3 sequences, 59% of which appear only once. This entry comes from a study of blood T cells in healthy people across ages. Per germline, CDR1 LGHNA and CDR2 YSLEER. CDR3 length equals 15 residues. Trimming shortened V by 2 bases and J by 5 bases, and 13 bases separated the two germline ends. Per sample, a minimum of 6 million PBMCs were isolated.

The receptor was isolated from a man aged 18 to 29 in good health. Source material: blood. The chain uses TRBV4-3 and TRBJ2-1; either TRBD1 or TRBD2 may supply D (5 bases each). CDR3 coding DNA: TGCGCCAGCAGCCAATCGACCCGGGACGACAATGAGCAGTTCTTC. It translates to CASSQSTRDDNEQFF.